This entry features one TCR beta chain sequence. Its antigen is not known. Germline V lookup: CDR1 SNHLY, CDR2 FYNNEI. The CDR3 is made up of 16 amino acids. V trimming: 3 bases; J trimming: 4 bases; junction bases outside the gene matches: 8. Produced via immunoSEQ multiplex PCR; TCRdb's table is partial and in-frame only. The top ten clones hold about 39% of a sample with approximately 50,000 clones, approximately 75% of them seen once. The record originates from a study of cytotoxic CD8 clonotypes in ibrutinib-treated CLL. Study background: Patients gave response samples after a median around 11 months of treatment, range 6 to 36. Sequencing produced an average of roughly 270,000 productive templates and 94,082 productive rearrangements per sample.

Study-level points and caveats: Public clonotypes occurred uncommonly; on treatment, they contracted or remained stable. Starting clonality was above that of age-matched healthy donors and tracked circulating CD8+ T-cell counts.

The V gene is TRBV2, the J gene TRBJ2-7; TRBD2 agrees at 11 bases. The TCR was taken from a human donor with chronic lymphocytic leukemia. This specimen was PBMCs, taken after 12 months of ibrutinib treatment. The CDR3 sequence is CASSDQLAGDLYEQYF. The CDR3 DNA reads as TGTGCCAGCAGTGACCAACTAGCGGGAGACTTGTACGAGCAGTACTTC. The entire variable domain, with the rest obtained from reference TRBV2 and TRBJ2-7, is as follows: EPEVTQTPSHQVTQMGQEVILRCVPISNHLYFYWYRQILGQKVEFLVSFYNNEISEKSEIFDDQFSVERPDGSNFTLKIRSTKLEDSAMYFCASSDQLAGDLYEQYFGPGTRLTVT.